Each of the 21 T cell receptor beta chains below was sequenced from the same sample in a study of T cells in Graves' hyperthyroidism and ophthalmopathy. RNA transcripts provided the source from which TCR beta CDR3 regions were amplified. The TCR CDR3 first-round RT-PCR relied on the HTBI primer set. Using its own MiXCR run on the multiplex PCR reads, TCRdb lists one record per CDR3 protein. Of 360,000 or so distinct CDR3 sequences detected, 15% to 20% appear once; the ten largest clones hold around 15%. The sequenced material came from blood. The receptors originated from a woman aged 40 to 50 with Graves' ophthalmopathy.

Details on this clonotype: This may stem from a read error, because a much larger clone lies one nucleotide away. The rearrangement links TRBV30 to TRBJ1-2, with D unresolved. The CDR3 consists of 15 residues. Germline-derived CDR1 and CDR2 are GTSNPN and SVGIG (reference sequence). The CDR3 DNA is TGTGCCCGGAGCCCCACCCGGCCGGACCTCTGGGGCTACACCTTC. Translating gives CARSPTRPDLWGYTF.

The rearrangement joins TRBV6-1 to TRBJ1-2; D gene ambiguous. Germline values: CDR1 MNHNS, CDR2 SASEGT. This CDR3 has 13 residues. The V and J ends lost 6 bases and 2 bases respectively, with 10 bases between them. The CDR3 DNA reads TGTGCCAGCAGGCCCGGCGGCAACTATGGCTACACCTTC. It yields the protein CASRPGGNYGYTF.

The sample holds many counts of this clonotype. The chain is built from TRBV6-1 and TRBJ1-3; D ambiguous. The CDR3 sequence is 15 residues long. Germline CDR1 MNHNS, CDR2 SASEGT. V lost 8 bases to trimming and J lost 3 bases, with 17 bases between them. The CDR3 is CASAEFGNIGNTIYF. For the CDR3, the DNA is TGTGCCAGCGCTGAATTTGGGAACATTGGAAACACCATATATTTT.

This clonotype was counted at least ten times. V and J are TRBV6-2 or TRBV6-3 and TRBJ2-7; D gene ambiguous. The germline gives CDR1 MNHEY, CDR2 SVGEGT. The CDR3 has 14 amino acids. The V and J ends lost 0 bases and 6 bases respectively, with 12 bases between them. The CDR3 loop is CASSYSQSSSEQYF. The DNA of the CDR3 is TGTGCCAGCAGTTACTCCCAGTCTTCGAGCGAGCAGTACTTC.

This clonotype showed up many times. The J gene is TRBJ1-2, the V gene TRBV19; D may be TRBD1 (5 bases). CDR1 and CDR2 from the germline V gene are LNHDA and SQIVND (reference sequence). The CDR3 sequence is 12 residues long. The V gene lost 7 bases and the J gene lost 6 bases, with 12 bases spanning the gap. The DNA of the CDR3 is TGTGCCAGTATGGGTAGAGGGGATGGCTACACCTTC. It yields the protein CASMGRGDGYTF.

A single count supports this clonotype. CDR3 amino acids: CASSKQHNQPQHF. CDR3 coding DNA: TGTGCCAGTAGTAAACAGCATAATCAGCCCCAGCATTTT. J is TRBJ1-5 and V is TRBV19; D uncertain. Between the trimmed V and J ends, which lost 4 bases and 4 bases, there was a span of 8 bases. Germline loops: CDR1 LNHDA, CDR2 SQIVND (reference sequence). This CDR3 has 13 residues.

This clonotype came up many times. V is TRBV19 and J is TRBJ1-2; the match to TRBD1 covers 9 bases. This CDR3 comprises 14 residues. Germline trimming cut 6 bases from V and 6 bases from J; bases unmatched to any gene: 8. In germline, CDR1 is LNHDA, CDR2 SQIVND (reference sequence). CDR3 in DNA: TGTGCCAGTAGGACAGGGGGAGTCTATGATGGCTACACCTTC. Encoded protein: CASRTGGVYDGYTF.

At least ten counts were recorded for this clonotype. CDR3 DNA sequence: TGTGCCAGCAGCTCTATCAACACGGGCACTGAAGCTTTCTTT. Protein sequence: CASSSINTGTEAFF. The genes are TRBV25-1 and TRBJ1-1, with D unclear. V lost 6 bases to trimming and J lost 4 bases, with 15 bases between them. CDR1 and CDR2 (germline): MGHDK, SYGVNS. The CDR3 is 14 amino acids. The full variable domain, completed using reference TRBV25-1 and TRBJ1-1, is EADIYQTPRYLVIGTGKKITLECSQTMGHDKMYWYQQDPGMELHLIHYSYGVNSTEKGDLSSESTVSRIRTEHFPLTLESARPSHTSQYLCASSSINTGTEAFFGQGTRLTVV.

This clonotype was counted many times. This rearrangement joins TRBV4-3 to TRBJ1-2, with D unresolved. This CDR3 has 14 amino acids. Germline CDR1 LGHNA, CDR2 YSLEER. Trimming removed 0 bases at V and 4 bases at J, with 9 bases between. The CDR3 sequence is CASSQDFRSYGYTF. The CDR3 DNA reads TGCGCCAGCAGCCAAGATTTCAGGAGCTATGGCTACACCTTC.

In its sample, this clonotype was seen many times. This chain joins TRBV6-5 and TRBJ2-7, with D uncertain. Between the trimmed V and J ends, which lost 0 bases and 6 bases, there was a span of 9 bases. Germline assignment: CDR1 MNHEY and CDR2 SVGAGI. The CDR3 loop spans 13 amino acids. The CDR3 sequence: CASSYSRGTEQYF. The CDR3 bases are TGTGCCAGCAGTTACTCGAGAGGAACCGAGCAGTACTTC.

This clonotype was seen many times. V usage is TRBV29-1 and J usage is TRBJ2-3; no clear D gene. Per germline, CDR1 SQVTM and CDR2 ANQGSEA. The V end lost 3 bases, the J end lost 0 bases, and 16 bases lay between the germline ends. CDR3 length equals 16 residues. CDR3 in amino acids: CSVDGVFERSTDTQYF. The CDR3 coding sequence is TGCAGCGTTGACGGCGTCTTTGAACGAAGCACAGATACGCAGTATTTT.

This clonotype has only a few counts. This chain connects TRBV30 to TRBJ1-3; the match to TRBD1 covers 7 bases. This CDR3 comprises 13 residues. CDR1 GTSNPN and CDR2 SVGIG come from the germline V gene (reference sequence). V was clipped by 3 bases and J by 2 bases; unmatched bases: 1. CDR3 nucleotides: TGTGCCTGGAGACAGGGGCCTGGAAACACCATATATTTT. This codes for CAWRQGPGNTIYF.

The V gene is TRBV4-3, the J gene TRBJ2-7; 7 bases line up with TRBD1. The V segment lost 3 bases and the J segment 2 bases; nucleotides outside the gene matches: 7. This CDR3 spans 15 amino acids. CDR1 is LGHNA and CDR2 is YSLEER in the germline V gene. This chain's CDR3 is CASSHQTGVTYEQYF. The CDR3 coding sequence is TGCGCCAGCAGCCACCAAACAGGGGTGACCTACGAGCAGTACTTC.

This clonotype was recorded at least ten times. The rearrangement joins TRBV20-1 to TRBJ2-2, with D possibly TRBD1 on 6 matching bases. CDR1 is DFQATT, CDR2 SNEGSKA, per germline (reference sequence). The V gene lost 4 bases and the J gene lost 5 bases, with 8 bases spanning the gap. The CDR3 contains 12 residues. The CDR3 protein is CSATGTTGELFF. The CDR3 coding sequence is TGCAGTGCTACCGGGACAACCGGGGAGCTGTTTTTT.

At least ten counts were recorded for this clonotype. A much larger clone lies one base from this, so it may be a read error. The gene calls are TRBV5-1 and TRBJ2-7; 8 nucleotides align to TRBD1. Per the germline V gene, CDR1 is SGHRS and CDR2 is YFSETQ. J was trimmed by 6 bases and V by 1 base; bases with no gene match: 3. The CDR3 extends over 13 amino acids. DNA for the CDR3: TGCGCCAGCAGCTTGACAGGGGGGAGCGAGCAGTACTTC. Its translation: CASSLTGGSEQYF.

Only a few counts were recorded for this clonotype. The V call is TRBV11-2, the J call TRBJ2-7; tentatively, D is TRBD1 or TRBD2 (5 bases each). Germline lookup yields CDR1 SGHAT and CDR2 FQNNGV. The length of the CDR3 is 13 residues. Trimming took off 4 bases at V and 2 bases at J, with 9 bases between the two ends. The CDR3 coding sequence is TGTGCCAGCAGCTACGGGGCCCCCTACGAGCAGTACTTC. This codes for CASSYGAPYEQYF.

At least ten counts were recorded for this clonotype. This chain's CDR3 is CASSFFSGREGHEQYF. The CDR3 DNA reads TGTGCCAGCAGTTTCTTTTCTGGGCGGGAGGGCCACGAGCAGTACTTC. This chain connects TRBV12-3 or TRBV12-4 to TRBJ2-7; the match to TRBD2 covers 9 bases. V gave up 3 bases and J gave up 5 bases; unmatched junction bases: 11. The CDR3 loop spans 16 amino acids.

Concerning this clonotype: Being one base from a much bigger clone, this may be a read error. The chain recombines TRBV5-1 with TRBJ2-7; no reliable D call. This CDR3 has 14 residues. Germline V gives CDR1 SGHRS, CDR2 YFSETQ. Trimming took 4 bases from V and 2 from J, leaving 13 bases between them. The CDR3 reads CASSLHGYPYEQYF. The CDR3 nucleotides read TGCGCCAGCAGCCTACACGGATACCCCTACGAGCAGTACTTC.

This clonotype has at least ten counts. A read error is likely, as this CDR3 ends without the conserved phenylalanine or tryptophan. V and J are TRBV5-5 and TRBJ1-1, with D unclear. Trimming cost V 1 base and J 0 bases, with 4 bases left between them. Germline loops: CDR1 SGHKS, CDR2 YYEKEE (reference sequence). The CDR3 length is 13 residues. DNA of the CDR3: TGTGCCAGCAGCTTGATGGTGAACACTGAAGCTTTCTCT. This gives the protein CASSLMVNTEAFS.

Turning to this clonotype: The conserved final phenylalanine or tryptophan is absent from the CDR3, which likely points to a read error. The V gene is TRBV9, the J gene TRBJ2-2, with D perhaps given as TRBD1 or TRBD2 (5 bases each). V lost 0 bases, J lost 2 bases, and 11 bases lay in between. The CDR3 is 16 residues long. Per germline, CDR1 SGDLS and CDR2 YYNGEE. The CDR3 sequence: CASSVVVGPNTGELFL. The CDR3 DNA follows: TGTGCCAGCAGCGTAGTAGTGGGACCAAACACCGGGGAGCTGTTTCTT.

This clonotype occurred many times. The rearrangement links TRBV12-5 to TRBJ1-2, with D possibly matching TRBD1 (6 bases). Germline V gene sequence: CDR1 LGHNT, CDR2 FRNRAP. Trimming shortened V by 6 bases and J by 8 bases, and 16 bases separated the two germline ends. The CDR3 consists of 13 residues. This chain's CDR3 is CASGKLQGGGYTF. CDR3 coding DNA: TGTGCTAGTGGGAAACTACAGGGTGGCGGCTACACCTTC.